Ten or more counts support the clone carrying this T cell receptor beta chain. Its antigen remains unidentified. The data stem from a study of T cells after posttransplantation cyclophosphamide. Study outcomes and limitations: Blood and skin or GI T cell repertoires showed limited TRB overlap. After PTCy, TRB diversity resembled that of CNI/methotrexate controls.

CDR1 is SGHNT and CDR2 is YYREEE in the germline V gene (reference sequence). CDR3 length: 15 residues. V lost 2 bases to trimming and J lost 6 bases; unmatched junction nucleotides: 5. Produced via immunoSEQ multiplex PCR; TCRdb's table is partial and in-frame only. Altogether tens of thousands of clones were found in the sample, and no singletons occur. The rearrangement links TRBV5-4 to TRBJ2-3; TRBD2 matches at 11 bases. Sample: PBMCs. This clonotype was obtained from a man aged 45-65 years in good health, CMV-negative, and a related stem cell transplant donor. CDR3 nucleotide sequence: TGTGCCAGCAGCTTTACTAGCGGGAGTTCCGATACGCAGTATTTT. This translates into CASSFTSGSSDTQYF.